The text below deals with one T cell receptor beta chain. In contrast to the negatively isolated CD8+ and CD4+ T cells, TEMRA cells were FACS-enriched. This entry belongs to a study of CD8 T cells in Susac syndrome. cDNA came from approximately 0.5 to 1 ug RNA primed by random hexamers. TCRdb reanalysed the immunoSEQ multiplex PCR reads using MiXCR and keeps one entry per CDR3 protein. The sample has roughly 110,000 distinct CDR3 sequences; 85% to 95% are singletons. Material for sequencing was CD4+ T cells from PBMCs. This TCR was recovered from a human donor in good health.

The CDR3 loop is CSARVPGESTDTQYF. The CDR3 bases are TGCAGTGCTAGAGTTCCGGGGGAAAGCACAGATACGCAGTATTTT. The V and J genes are TRBV20-1 and TRBJ2-3, with a tentative D call TRBD2 (6 bases). The V gene lost 1 base and the J gene lost 0 bases, with 11 bases spanning the gap. The CDR3 extends over 15 amino acids. Germline assignment: CDR1 DFQATT and CDR2 SNEGSKA (reference sequence).